This T cell receptor (beta chain) was identified in a study of T cells in Graves' hyperthyroidism and ophthalmopathy. The CDR3 is 14 residues long. With 4 bases removed from V and 0 bases from J, the gap between germline ends came to 10 bases. Germline CDR1 reads DFQATT; CDR2 reads SNEGSKA (reference sequence). This clonotype was observed at least ten times. The investigators amplified TCR beta CDR3 regions from RNA transcripts. Using the HTBI primer set, a first-round RT-PCR was run on the TCR CDR3. TCRdb used MiXCR to reprocess the multiplex PCR reads, holding one entry per CDR3 protein. Of roughly 93,000 distinct CDR3 sequences detected, around 52% appear once; the ten largest clones hold less than 30%. Graves' hyperthyroidism showing no ophthalmopathy progression within 18 months was considered stable.

Sequenced input: blood. The clonotype comes from a woman in her 40s with Graves' hyperthyroidism. V and J are TRBV20-1 and TRBJ1-3; D is unresolved. CDR3 in amino acids: CSATQAGSGNTIYF. In DNA, the CDR3 is TGCAGTGCTACCCAGGCCGGCTCTGGAAACACCATATATTTT.